This T cell receptor beta chain emerged from a study of shared clonotypes between healthy human individuals (dated by TCRdb to about 2020). About the investigation overall: The cohort included three men and a couple of women between 18 and 49 years of age. Blood TCR repertoires of roughly five healthy adults were deeply sequenced to estimate repertoire size and the extent of clonotype sharing between individuals. Libraries were prepared and TCR repertoires were sequenced by different laboratories using diverse techniques, in order to increase sequencing depth and limit assay-specific biases. Between about 0.94 and 8.9 billion PBMCs per donor were obtained by leukapheresis.

TCR CDR3 regions were amplified from genomic DNA by multiplex PCR using the deep immunoSEQ assay. Extracted genomic DNA from each cell subset was spread evenly across all wells of several immunoSEQ 96-well plates, with each plate serving as a replicate. For unsorted PBMC, about 300 ng of genomic DNA, equivalent to 25,000 to 35,000 T cell genomes, went into each replicate PCR. Unsorted PBMC genomic DNA was sequenced across ten immunoSEQ deep assay plates. The purified libraries were quantified using a Qubit 3.0 fluorometer, sized with a Bioanalyzer 2100, and then quantified again using the KAPA Library Quantification kit. Each immunoSEQ 96-well plate was sequenced on its own single-read 150-cycle Illumina NextSeq 550 flow cell. The study's processing was this. Because the immunoSEQ output held only junctional sequences and lacked quality scores, the filtering could not match the filtering applied to full-length reads. Sequences were annotated with PyIR, a Python wrapper for IgBLAST v1.9, and V/J genes and CDR3 were assigned using IMGT germline references. Reads with weak V/J assignments (E-value above 1e-6), missing CDR3, stop codons, out-of-frame junctions, or ambiguous translated residues were removed. A V3J clonotype was defined by an identical inferred V gene, J gene, and CDR3 amino acid sequence. Percentage overlap between repertoires was calculated by dividing the number of shared unique clonotypes by the size of the smaller repertoire. RTK rarefaction, the Chao1 estimator, and Recon v2.1 estimates of unobserved clonotypes were used to assess repertoire richness. TCRdb obtained this table from immuneACCESS and retained in-frame rearrangements with V and J assigned. These tables miss some clones; where compared with another copy, unresolved V genes account for less than half of the shortfall, and the remainder is unexplained. V, J and clone size are taken as reported in that table, and D and trimming were inferred from the DNA itself. The sample table contains 400,000 to 550,000 clones; only one count was recorded for 70% to 80% of them. Jointly, the top ten make up about an eighth of the sample.

About this clone itself: What antigen it recognizes has not been identified. Per-nucleotide qualities are absent, and no much larger clonotype sits a single base away. Different DNA sequences within this sample yield the same CDR3.

The research as a whole found: Because the study included only a small number of donors, the genetic and exposure-history diversity represented was limited. Sampling was restricted to blood, and TCR repertoires in tissues likely differ from the TCR repertoires found in blood. Based on pairwise subsampling, the degree of clonotype sharing among donors was expected to be affected by sequencing depth.

Trimmed from V: 6 bases; trimmed from J: 3 bases; junction bases lacking a gene match: 7. In the germline V gene, CDR1 corresponds to SNHLY and CDR2 to FYNNEI. The CDR3 runs 15 amino acids, cysteine and phenylalanine included. The entry retains the CDR3 DNA only, 45 bases that are in frame from base 1. The donors were healthy, HIV-negative adults who had no recently reported acute infections or vaccinations. Only Caucasian adults living in Nashville, Tennessee, USA were represented among the donors. In the unsorted samples, 85 million to 100 million PBMCs were counted, and genomic DNA was extracted using the QIAamp DNA Blood Mini kit. Blood was collected by leukapheresis, and PBMCs were isolated by Ficoll-Histopaque density gradient centrifugation and then cryopreserved in liquid nitrogen vapor phase.

Recombination joined TRBV2 with TRBJ2-7; 11 central bases correspond to TRBD2. The clonotype comes from a woman aged 40 to 49 in good health. Some clones in this sample may be carry-over from other donors' samples. Sequencing used PBMCs. The sequenced DNA: TGTGCCAGCAGCCCTCTAGCGGGAGGACTCTACGAGCAGTACTTC. This codes for CASSPLAGGLYEQYF.